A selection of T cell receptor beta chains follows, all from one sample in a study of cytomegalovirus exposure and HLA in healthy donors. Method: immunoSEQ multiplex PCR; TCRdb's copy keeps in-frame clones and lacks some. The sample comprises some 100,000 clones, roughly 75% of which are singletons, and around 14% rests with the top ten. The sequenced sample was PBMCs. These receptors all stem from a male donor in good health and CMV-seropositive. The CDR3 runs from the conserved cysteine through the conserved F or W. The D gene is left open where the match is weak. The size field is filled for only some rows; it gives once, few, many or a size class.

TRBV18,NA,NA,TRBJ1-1,TGTGCCAGCTCGTCCGGGTCGAACACTGAAGCTTTCTTT,CASSSGSNTEAFF
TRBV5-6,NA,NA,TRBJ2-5,TGTGCCAGCAGCATCGAGTACCAAGAGACCCAGTACTTC,CASSIEYQETQYF
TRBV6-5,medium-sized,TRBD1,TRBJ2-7,TGTGCCAGCAGGACAGGGGGCTCCTACGAGCAGTACTTC,CASRTGGSYEQYF
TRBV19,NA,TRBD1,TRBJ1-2,TGTGCCAGTAGTATAAGCCGAGGGGGCAGCTATGGCTACACCTTC,CASSISRGGSYGYTF
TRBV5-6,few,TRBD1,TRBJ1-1,TGTGCCAGCAGCTCGGACAGGTCTGAGAACACTGAAGCTTTCTTT,CASSSDRSENTEAFF
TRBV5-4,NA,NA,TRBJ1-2,TGTGCCAGCAGCCGGGGGGGCTTCTATGGCTACACCTTC,CASSRGGFYGYTF
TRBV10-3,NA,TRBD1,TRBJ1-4,TGTGCCACCCAGACAGGGGGCCTCGGGGATGGCGAAAAACTGTTTTTT,CATQTGGLGDGEKLFF
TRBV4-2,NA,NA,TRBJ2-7,TGTGCCAGCAGCCAGTTTCCGGGGGAGGCTGGCGAGCAGTACTTC,CASSQFPGEAGEQYF
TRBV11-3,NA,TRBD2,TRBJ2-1,TGTGCCAGCAGCCCTGGACTAGACGGAGGTAATGAGCAGTTCTTC,CASSPGLDGGNEQFF
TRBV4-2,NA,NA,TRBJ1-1,TGTGCCAGCAGCCAAGAGAGCGATTTGGAAACTGAAGCTTTCTTT,CASSQESDLETEAFF
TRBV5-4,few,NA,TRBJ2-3,TGTGCCAGCAGCTTCATACAGCCAGATACGCAGTATTTT,CASSFIQPDTQYF
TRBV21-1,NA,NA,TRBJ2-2,TGTGCCAGCATCATCGGGACTAGCGGGGCTGGGGAGCTGTTTTTT,CASIIGTSGAGELFF
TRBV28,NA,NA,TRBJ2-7,TGTGCCAGCACCGCTGAGGGCGAGCAGTACTTC,CASTAEGEQYF
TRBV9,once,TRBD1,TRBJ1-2,TGTGCCAGCAGCGTAGGGACAGGGCACTATGGCTACACCTTC,CASSVGTGHYGYTF
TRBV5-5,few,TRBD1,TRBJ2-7,TGTGCCAGCAGCCCGGACAGGGTTCATGCCTACGAGCAGTACTTC,CASSPDRVHAYEQYF
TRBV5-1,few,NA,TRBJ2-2,TGCGCCAGCAGCTTGGATAGGGCAGGGACGAACACCGGGGAGCTGTTTTTT,CASSLDRAGTNTGELFF
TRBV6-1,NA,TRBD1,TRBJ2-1,TGTGCCAGCAGCCCATGGGACAGGGTCCATGAGCAGTTCTTC,CASSPWDRVHEQFF
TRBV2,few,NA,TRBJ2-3,TGTGCCACCCAAGCCCCACTATCCACAGATACGCAGTATTTT,CATQAPLSTDTQYF
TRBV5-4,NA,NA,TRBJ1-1,TGTGCCAGCAGCCCGCGCGGGGCCACTGAAGCTTTCTTT,CASSPRGATEAFF
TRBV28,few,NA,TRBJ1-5,TGTGCCAGCAGTCTCAACCCGGCAAGGGGACACAATCAGCCCCAGCATTTT,CASSLNPARGHNQPQHF
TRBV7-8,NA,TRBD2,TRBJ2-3,TGTGCCAGCAGCTTAAGGACTAGCGGGGGCACAGATACGCAGTATTTT,CASSLRTSGGTDTQYF
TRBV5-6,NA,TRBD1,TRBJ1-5,TGTGCCAGCAGCTTGGAAGGGGGACAGGTTAGCAATCAGCCCCAGCATTTT,CASSLEGGQVSNQPQHF
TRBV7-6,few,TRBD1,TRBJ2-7,TGTGCCAGCAGCTCGACAGGGGGATCCTACGAGCAGTACTTC,CASSSTGGSYEQYF
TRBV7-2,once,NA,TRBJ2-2,TGTGCCAGCAGCTTAGGGCTAGCGATAACGAACACCGGGGAGCTGTTTTTT,CASSLGLAITNTGELFF
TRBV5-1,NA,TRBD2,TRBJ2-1,TGCGCCAGCAGCTTGGCCGGGGGGGTAGTGGATGAGCAGTTCTTC,CASSLAGGVVDEQFF
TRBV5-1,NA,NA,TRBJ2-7,TGCGCCAGCAGCTTGGCGGGGGGCGACTACGAGCAGTACTTC,CASSLAGGDYEQYF
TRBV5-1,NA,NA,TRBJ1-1,TGCGCCAGCAGCTCGGGACATAGAACAGTAGAGCCTTTCTTT,CASSSGHRTVEPFF
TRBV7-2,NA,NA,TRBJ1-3,TGTGCCAGCAGCCCTTCCGGTAACTCTGGAAACACCATATATTTT,CASSPSGNSGNTIYF
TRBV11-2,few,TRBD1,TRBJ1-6,TGTGCCAGCAGCCCCTCCGGACAGGGAAATTCACCCCTCCACTTT,CASSPSGQGNSPLHF
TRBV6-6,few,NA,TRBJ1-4,TGTGCCAGCAGTTACACTCAGGGTGCTGAAAAACTGTTTTTT,CASSYTQGAEKLFF
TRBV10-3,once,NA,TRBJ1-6,TGTGCCATCAGTGGGGGGGATAATTCACCCCTCCACTTT,CAISGGDNSPLHF
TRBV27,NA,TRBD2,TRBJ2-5,TGTGCCAGCAGAAGCGGGGGGGGTTCCGGGACCCAGTACTTC,CASRSGGGSGTQYF
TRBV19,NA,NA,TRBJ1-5,TGTGCCACCGCGAGTGCCTTTTCAGGGGCGATGTTAGGAAATCAGCCCCAGCATTTT,CATASAFSGAMLGNQPQHF
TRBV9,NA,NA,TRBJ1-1,TGTGCCAGCAGCGCCACGAGGGGGGGGAACACTGAAGCTTTCTTT,CASSATRGGNTEAFF